The 18 T cell receptor beta chains presented below share a single source sample, sequenced in a study of blood T cell repertoires in COVID-19. Using immunoSEQ multiplex PCR, the repertoire was profiled, and TCRdb retains in-frame clones only, with some absent. There are approximately 290,000 clones in the sample; about 90% occur only once, and about 2% lies in the top ten. Sequenced: peripheral blood. The receptors were gathered from a man aged 18 to 29 with active or convalescent COVID-19.

V and J are TRBV9 and TRBJ2-1, with 7 bases identical to TRBD2. Germline assignment: CDR1 SGDLS and CDR2 YYNGEE. The V segment lost 4 bases and the J segment 1 base; nucleotides outside the gene matches: 8. This CDR3 is 16 amino acids long. In nucleotides, the CDR3 is TGTGCCAGCAGCCCGACGGGCGGGAGTTCCTACAATGAGCAGTTCTTC. This gives the protein CASSPTGGSSYNEQFF.

The chain uses TRBV5-5 and TRBJ1-4; TRBD1 aligns across 9 bases. With V trimmed by 3 bases and J by 5 bases, 8 bases remained unmatched. The CDR3 extends over 16 amino acids. Per germline, CDR1 SGHKS and CDR2 YYEKEE (reference sequence). The CDR3 is CASSSRQGQGNEKLFF. The CDR3 DNA reads TGTGCCAGCAGCTCCCGACAGGGACAGGGAAATGAAAAACTGTTTTTT.

J is TRBJ2-1 and V is TRBV7-9, with 8 positions matching TRBD2. V dropped 1 base and J dropped 7; count of bases not matched to a gene: 6. The CDR3 runs to 15 residues. Germline CDR1 is SEHNR and CDR2 is FQNEAQ (reference sequence). CDR3 protein: CASSLVAGGFNEQFF. Written as DNA, the CDR3 is TGTGCCAGCAGCTTAGTTGCGGGAGGATTTAATGAGCAGTTCTTC.

This clone was found once. The V gene is TRBV19, the J gene TRBJ2-7, with D unresolved. The V and J ends lost 6 bases and 1 base respectively, with 10 bases between them. Germline CDR1 reads LNHDA; CDR2 reads SQIVND (reference sequence). This CDR3 contains 13 residues. The CDR3 DNA reads as TGTGCCAGTAGCCCGAGACATTCCTACGAGCAGTACTTC. Its protein is CASSPRHSYEQYF.

The chain couples TRBV5-5 to TRBJ1-6, with TRBD1 matching 11 bases. There are 17 residues in the CDR3. The germline CDR1 and CDR2 sequences are SGHKS and YYEKEE (reference sequence). V gave up 4 bases and J gave up 8 bases; unmatched junction bases: 11. CDR3 DNA: TGTGCCAGCAGCCTGACCGGACAGGGGGCCTTGCATTCACCCCTCCACTTT. Translated, it gives CASSLTGQGALHSPLHF.

The count of this clone is one. The V and J genes are TRBV19 and TRBJ2-3; possibly TRBD2 for D (5 bases). CDR1 is LNHDA, CDR2 SQIVND, per germline (reference sequence). Trimming cost V 3 bases and J 0 bases, with 19 bases left between them. The CDR3 has 18 amino acids. Written as DNA, the CDR3 is TGTGCCAGTAGTATCATAAGGGTTGGGAGAGAAAGCACAGATACGCAGTATTTT. Its translation is CASSIIRVGRESTDTQYF.

The chain is built from TRBV18 and TRBJ2-3, with a tentative D call TRBD2 (6 bases). The CDR3 sequence is 20 residues long. Trimming took off 0 bases at V and 5 bases at J, with 27 bases between the two ends. Germline CDR1 is KGHSH and CDR2 is LQKENI. CDR3 amino acids: CASSPPFGFGTQPVGDTQYF. DNA of the CDR3: TGTGCCAGCTCACCACCTTTCGGCTTCGGGACTCAGCCTGTTGGAGATACGCAGTATTTT.

The chain is built from TRBV7-2 and TRBJ1-1; D not certain. The CDR3 has 14 residues. V lost 4 bases and J 4 bases, leaving 13 bases between the germline ends. CDR1 is SGHTA, CDR2 FQGNSA, per germline. The CDR3 sequence is CASSYFTRVTEAFF. The CDR3 coding sequence is TGTGCCAGCAGCTATTTCACGAGGGTCACTGAAGCTTTCTTT.

This sequence joins TRBV6-5 and TRBJ1-4; 7 bases fit TRBD1. Trimming cost V 7 bases and J 5 bases; bases outside gene matches: 10. The CDR3 length is 15 residues. Per the germline V gene, CDR1 is MNHEY and CDR2 is SVGAGI. This CDR3 is CASKLRDRGNEKLFF. CDR3 DNA: TGTGCCAGCAAACTCCGGGACAGAGGAAATGAAAAACTGTTTTTT.

This sequence joins TRBV5-1 and TRBJ2-7; TRBD1 matches 8 bases. Germline V gene sequence: CDR1 SGHRS, CDR2 YFSETQ. The CDR3 totals 14 residues. The trim removed 4 bases at V and 1 base at J, leaving 4 bases unmatched. CDR3 protein: CASSPRDRSYEQYF. The CDR3 region has the DNA TGCGCCAGCAGCCCCCGGGACAGGTCCTACGAGCAGTACTTC. The full variable domain, completed using reference TRBV5-1 and TRBJ2-7, is KAGVTQTPRYLIKTRGQQVTLSCSPISGHRSVSWYQQTPGQGLQFLFEYFSETQRNKGNFPGRFSGRQFSNSRSEMNVSTLELGDSALYLCASSPRDRSYEQYFGPGTRLTVT.

The V gene is TRBV5-1, the J gene TRBJ2-3, with TRBD2 matching 14 bases. Germline V gene data show CDR1 as SGHRS and CDR2 as YFSETQ. CDR3 size: 19 residues. V gave up 4 bases and J gave up 1 base; unmatched junction bases: 11. As DNA, the CDR3 is TGCGCCAGCAGCATGGGACTAGCGGGAGAGGCCGTCGGCACAGATACGCAGTATTTT. Its protein is CASSMGLAGEAVGTDTQYF. The entire variable domain, with the rest obtained from reference TRBV5-1 and TRBJ2-3, is as follows: KAGVTQTPRYLIKTRGQQVTLSCSPISGHRSVSWYQQTPGQGLQFLFEYFSETQRNKGNFPGRFSGRQFSNSRSEMNVSTLELGDSALYLCASSMGLAGEAVGTDTQYFGPGTRLTVL.

This chain uses TRBV5-5 with TRBJ2-3, with TRBD2 identical over 13 bases. The CDR3 has 18 amino acids. Per the germline V gene, CDR1 is SGHKS and CDR2 is YYEKEE (reference sequence). V trimming: 1 base; J trimming: 2 bases; junction bases outside the gene matches: 7. The CDR3 DNA is TGTGCCAGCAGCTTGTTATGGGGGACTAGCGGGGTCACAGATACGCAGTATTTT. Encoded protein: CASSLLWGTSGVTDTQYF.

This clone has a single count. Other DNA sequences in the sample encode the same CDR3. The chain couples TRBV5-1 to TRBJ1-1; possible D gene TRBD1, 5 bases. V was trimmed by 2 bases and J by 6 bases, leaving 8 bases between them. CDR1 SGHRS and CDR2 YFSETQ come from the germline V gene. This CDR3 region has 12 residues. CDR3 DNA sequence: TGCGCCAGCAGCTTCCAGGGCGCTGAAGCTTTCTTT. It specifies CASSFQGAEAFF. The complete variable domain, with remaining parts taken from reference TRBV5-1 and TRBJ1-1, reads KAGVTQTPRYLIKTRGQQVTLSCSPISGHRSVSWYQQTPGQGLQFLFEYFSETQRNKGNFPGRFSGRQFSNSRSEMNVSTLELGDSALYLCASSFQGAEAFFGQGTRLTVV.

The rearrangement joins TRBV27 to TRBJ2-1; possible D gene TRBD1, 6 bases. Looked up from germline, CDR1 is MNHEY and CDR2 is SMNVEV (reference sequence). This CDR3 comprises 13 residues. With 3 bases removed from V and 4 bases from J, the gap between germline ends came to 7 bases. The CDR3, as DNA: TGTGCCAGCAGTTTTGACAGGTACAATGAGCAGTTCTTC. It codes for CASSFDRYNEQFF.

The CDR3 DNA reads as TGTGCCAGCAGCCAGAGCGGGGGGGGCACCATATATTTT. Translated: CASSQSGGGTIYF. The V gene is TRBV4-2, the J gene TRBJ1-3; D perhaps matches TRBD1 (5 bases). The germline gives CDR1 LGHNA, CDR2 YNFKEQ. Trimming took 3 bases from V and 9 from J, leaving 12 bases between them. This CDR3 comprises 13 residues.

The chain couples TRBV28 to TRBJ1-5; D is unresolved. Trimming left V 6 bases short and J 3 bases short, with 15 bases between. The CDR3 consists of 15 residues. Germline V gene lookup returns CDR1 MDHEN and CDR2 SYDVKM. The CDR3, as DNA: TGTGCCAGCAGACAACAATGGCCCGCCAATCAGCCCCAGCATTTT. Amino acids: CASRQQWPANQPQHF.

This rearrangement joins TRBV5-5 to TRBJ1-6; D gene uncertain. This CDR3 is 15 amino acids long. The ends were cut back, 0 bases at V and 7 bases at J, with 11 bases in the middle. Germline lookup yields CDR1 SGHKS and CDR2 YYEKEE (reference sequence). In nucleotides, the CDR3 is TGTGCCAGCAGCTTGGTTGTGACGGAGAATTCACCCCTCCACTTT. Protein product: CASSLVVTENSPLHF.

This clone appeared once. V is TRBV9 and J is TRBJ1-6; perhaps TRBD1 as D (6 bases). Trimming removed 3 bases at V and 8 bases at J, with 9 bases between. The germline CDR1 and CDR2 sequences are SGDLS and YYNGEE. CDR3 size: 13 residues. CDR3 protein: CASSAGDYSPLHF. The CDR3, as DNA: TGTGCCAGCAGCGCAGGGGATTATTCACCCCTCCACTTT. Using reference TRBV9 and TRBJ1-6 for the parts outside the CDR3, the full variable domain is DSGVTQTPKHLITATGQRVTLRCSPRSGDLSVYWYQQSLDQGLQFLIQYYNGEERAKGNILERFSAQQFPDLHSELNLSSLELGDSALYFCASSAGDYSPLHFGNGTRLTVT.